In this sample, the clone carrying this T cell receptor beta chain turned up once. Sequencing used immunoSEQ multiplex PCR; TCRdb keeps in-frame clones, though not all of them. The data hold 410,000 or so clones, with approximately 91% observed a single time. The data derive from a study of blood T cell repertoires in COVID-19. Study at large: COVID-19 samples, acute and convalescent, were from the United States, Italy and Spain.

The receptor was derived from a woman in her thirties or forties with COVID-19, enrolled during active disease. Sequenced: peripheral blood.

In DNA, the CDR3 is TGCGCCAGCAGCTCGTGGACTAGCGGGAACAATGAGCAGTTCTTC. Residues: CASSSWTSGNNEQFF. The chain carries TRBV5-1 and TRBJ2-1; 12 nucleotides align to TRBD2. The V gene end was trimmed by 3 bases and the J gene end by 5 bases; junction bases not matched to a gene: 3. The CDR3 loop spans 15 amino acids. Germline V gene data show CDR1 as SGHRS and CDR2 as YFSETQ. The entire variable domain, with the rest obtained from reference TRBV5-1 and TRBJ2-1, is as follows: KAGVTQTPRYLIKTRGQQVTLSCSPISGHRSVSWYQQTPGQGLQFLFEYFSETQRNKGNFPGRFSGRQFSNSRSEMNVSTLELGDSALYLCASSSWTSGNNEQFFGPGTRLTVL.